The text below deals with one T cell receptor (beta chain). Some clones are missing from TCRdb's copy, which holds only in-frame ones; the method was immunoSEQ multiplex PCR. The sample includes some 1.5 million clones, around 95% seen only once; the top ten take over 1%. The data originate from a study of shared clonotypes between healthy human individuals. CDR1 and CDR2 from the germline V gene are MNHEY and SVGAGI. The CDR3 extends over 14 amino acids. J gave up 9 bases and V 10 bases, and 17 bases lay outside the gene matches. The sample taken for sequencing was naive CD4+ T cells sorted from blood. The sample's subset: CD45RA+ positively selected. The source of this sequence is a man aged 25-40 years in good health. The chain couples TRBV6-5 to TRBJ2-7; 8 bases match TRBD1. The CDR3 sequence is CATSSRDRTAGQYF. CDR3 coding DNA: TGTGCCACCAGCTCCAGGGACAGGACTGCGGGGCAGTACTTC.